Below are 6 T cell receptor beta chains sequenced from a single sample in a study of blood T cell repertoires in COVID-19. Here immunoSEQ multiplex PCR was the method, and the copy in TCRdb shows in-frame clones only, minus some. The data show roughly 350,000 clones, with 87% seen just once and 6% to 7% held by the top ten. Sequences were obtained from peripheral blood. These receptors were taken from a woman in her 50s with COVID-19, enrolled during active disease.

The genes are TRBV6-5 and TRBJ1-1; a possible D gene is TRBD1 (6 bases). CDR1 is MNHEY and CDR2 is SVGAGI in the germline V gene. There are 14 residues in the CDR3. Trimming left V 6 bases short and J 5 bases short, with 16 bases between. CDR3: CASRGDILGTEAFF. The CDR3 DNA is TGTGCCAGCAGGGGGGACATTCTGGGGACTGAAGCTTTCTTT.

The gene calls are TRBV5-4 and TRBJ2-6; possible D gene TRBD1, 6 bases. Germline assignment: CDR1 SGHNT and CDR2 YYREEE (reference sequence). Trimming stripped 0 bases from V and 2 bases from J, with 9 bases between. The CDR3 length is 16 residues. CDR3 region: CASSLGGPAGANVLTF. CDR3 DNA: TGTGCCAGCAGCTTGGGGGGGCCAGCTGGGGCCAACGTCCTGACTTTC.

V usage is TRBV7-8 and J usage is TRBJ2-2, with a weak D call TRBD1 (5 bases). This CDR3 contains 16 residues. Germline loops: CDR1 SGHVS, CDR2 FQNEAQ. Trimming removed 5 bases at V and 2 bases at J, with 15 bases between. The DNA of the CDR3 is TGTGCCAGCAGCCAACCCACGACAGTAAACACCGGGGAGCTGTTTTTT. This sequence encodes CASSQPTTVNTGELFF.

This chain links TRBV7-9 with TRBJ1-1; 7 bases line up with TRBD1. Germline loops: CDR1 SEHNR, CDR2 FQNEAQ (reference sequence). With V trimmed by 5 bases and J by 0 bases, 6 bases remained unmatched. This CDR3 has 15 residues. CDR3 protein: CASSAPGQLNTEAFF. For the CDR3, the DNA is TGTGCCAGCAGCGCCCCGGGACAGCTGAACACTGAAGCTTTCTTT.

The chain couples TRBV5-4 to TRBJ2-7, with TRBD2 matching 12 bases. This CDR3 is built from 15 residues. Germline lookup yields CDR1 SGHNT and CDR2 YYREEE (reference sequence). V gave up 4 bases and J gave up 4 bases; unmatched junction bases: 6. CDR3 nucleotides: TGTGCCAGCAGCCGACGACTAGCGGGAGATTACGAGCAGTACTTC. Its translation: CASSRRLAGDYEQYF.

This chain links TRBV5-6 with TRBJ1-4, with D unresolved. Germline-derived CDR1 and CDR2 are SGHDT and YYEEEE. V lost 2 bases and J lost 6, with 8 bases in between. This CDR3 region has 13 residues. This CDR3 reads CASSFWHDEKLFF. The CDR3 DNA is TGTGCCAGCAGCTTTTGGCACGATGAAAAACTGTTTTTT.